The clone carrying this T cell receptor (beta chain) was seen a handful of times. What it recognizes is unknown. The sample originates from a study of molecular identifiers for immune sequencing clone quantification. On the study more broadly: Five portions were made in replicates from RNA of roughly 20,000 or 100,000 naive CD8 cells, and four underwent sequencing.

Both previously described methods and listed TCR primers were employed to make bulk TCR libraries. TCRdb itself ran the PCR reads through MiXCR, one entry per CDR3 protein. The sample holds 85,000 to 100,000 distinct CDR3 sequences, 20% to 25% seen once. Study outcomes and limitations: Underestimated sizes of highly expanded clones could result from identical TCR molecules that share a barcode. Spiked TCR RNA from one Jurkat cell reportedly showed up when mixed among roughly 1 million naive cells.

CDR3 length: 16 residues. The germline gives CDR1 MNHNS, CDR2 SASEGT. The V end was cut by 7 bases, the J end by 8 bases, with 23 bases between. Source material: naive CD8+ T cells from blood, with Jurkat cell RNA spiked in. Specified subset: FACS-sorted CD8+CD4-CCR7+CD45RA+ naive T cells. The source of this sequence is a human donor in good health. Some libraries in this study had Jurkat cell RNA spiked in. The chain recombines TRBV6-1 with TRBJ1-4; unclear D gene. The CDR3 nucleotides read TGTGCCAGCAATCCCAGCCCAATCTCATTATGGGAAAAACTGTTTTTT. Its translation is CASNPSPISLWEKLFF.